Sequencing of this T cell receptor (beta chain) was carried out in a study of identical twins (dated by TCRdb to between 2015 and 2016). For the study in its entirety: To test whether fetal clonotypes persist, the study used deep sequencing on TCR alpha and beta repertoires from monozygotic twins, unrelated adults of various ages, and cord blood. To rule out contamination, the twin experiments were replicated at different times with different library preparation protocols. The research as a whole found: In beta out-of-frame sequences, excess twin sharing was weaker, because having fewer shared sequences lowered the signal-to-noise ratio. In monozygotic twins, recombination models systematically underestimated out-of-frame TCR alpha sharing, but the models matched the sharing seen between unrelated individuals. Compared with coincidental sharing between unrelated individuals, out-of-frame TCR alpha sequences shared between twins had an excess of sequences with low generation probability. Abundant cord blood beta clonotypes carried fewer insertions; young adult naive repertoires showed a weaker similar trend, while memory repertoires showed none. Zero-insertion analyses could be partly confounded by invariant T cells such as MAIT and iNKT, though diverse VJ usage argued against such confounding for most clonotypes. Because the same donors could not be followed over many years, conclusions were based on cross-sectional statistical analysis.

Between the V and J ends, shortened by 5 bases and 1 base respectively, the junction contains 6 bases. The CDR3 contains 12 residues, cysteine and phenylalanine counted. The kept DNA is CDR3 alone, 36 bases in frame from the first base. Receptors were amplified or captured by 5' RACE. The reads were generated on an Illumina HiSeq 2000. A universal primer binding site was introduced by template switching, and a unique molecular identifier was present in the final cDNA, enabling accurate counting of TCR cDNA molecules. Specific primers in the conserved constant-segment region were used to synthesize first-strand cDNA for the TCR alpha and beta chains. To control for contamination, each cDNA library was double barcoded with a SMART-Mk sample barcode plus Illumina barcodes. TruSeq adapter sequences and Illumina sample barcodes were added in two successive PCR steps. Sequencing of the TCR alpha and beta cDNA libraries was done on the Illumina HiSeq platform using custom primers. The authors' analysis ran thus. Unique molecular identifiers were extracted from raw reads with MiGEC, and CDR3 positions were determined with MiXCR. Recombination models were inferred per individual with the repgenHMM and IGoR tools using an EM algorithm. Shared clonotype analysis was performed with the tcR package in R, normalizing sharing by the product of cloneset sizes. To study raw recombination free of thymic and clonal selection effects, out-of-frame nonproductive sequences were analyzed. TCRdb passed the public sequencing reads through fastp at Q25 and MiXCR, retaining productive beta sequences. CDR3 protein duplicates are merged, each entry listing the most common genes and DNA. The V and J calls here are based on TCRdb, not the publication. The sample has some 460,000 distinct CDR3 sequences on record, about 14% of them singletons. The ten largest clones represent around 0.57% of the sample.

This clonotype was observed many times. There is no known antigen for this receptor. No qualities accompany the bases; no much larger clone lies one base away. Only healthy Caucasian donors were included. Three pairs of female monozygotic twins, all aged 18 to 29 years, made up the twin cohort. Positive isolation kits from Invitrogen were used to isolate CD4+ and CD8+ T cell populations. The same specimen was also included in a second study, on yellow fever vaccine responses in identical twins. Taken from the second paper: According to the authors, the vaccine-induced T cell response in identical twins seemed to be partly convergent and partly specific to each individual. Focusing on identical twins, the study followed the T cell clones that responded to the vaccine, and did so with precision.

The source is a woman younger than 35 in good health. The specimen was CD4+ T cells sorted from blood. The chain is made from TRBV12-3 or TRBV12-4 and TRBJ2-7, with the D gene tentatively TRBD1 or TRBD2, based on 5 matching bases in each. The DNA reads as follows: TGTGCCAGCAGTGGGGGTTCCTACGAGCAGTACTTC. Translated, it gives CASSGGSYEQYF.